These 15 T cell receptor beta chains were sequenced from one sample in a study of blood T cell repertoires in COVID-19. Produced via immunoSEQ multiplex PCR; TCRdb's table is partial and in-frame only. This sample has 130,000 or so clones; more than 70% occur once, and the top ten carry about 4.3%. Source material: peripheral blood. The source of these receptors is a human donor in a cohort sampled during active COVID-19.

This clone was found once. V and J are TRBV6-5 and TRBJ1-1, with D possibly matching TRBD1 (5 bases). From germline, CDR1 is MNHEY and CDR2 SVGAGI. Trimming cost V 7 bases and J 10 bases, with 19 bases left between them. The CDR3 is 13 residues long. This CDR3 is CASMLPGRGGAFF. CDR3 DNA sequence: TGTGCCAGCATGCTACCGGGGCGGGGGGGAGCTTTCTTT.

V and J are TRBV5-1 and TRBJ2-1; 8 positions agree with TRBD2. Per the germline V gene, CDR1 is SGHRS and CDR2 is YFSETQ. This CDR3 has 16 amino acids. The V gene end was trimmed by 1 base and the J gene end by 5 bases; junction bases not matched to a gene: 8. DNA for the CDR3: TGCGCCAGCAGCTTGCGGACTAGCAGTGGGAACAATGAGCAGTTCTTC. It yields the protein CASSLRTSSGNNEQFF.

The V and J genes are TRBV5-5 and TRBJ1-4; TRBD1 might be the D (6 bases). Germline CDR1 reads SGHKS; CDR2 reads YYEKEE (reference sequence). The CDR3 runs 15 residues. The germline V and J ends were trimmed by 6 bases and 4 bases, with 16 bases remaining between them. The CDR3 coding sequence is TGTGCCAGCATCCCTGAAGGGGGTTTTAATGAAAAACTGTTTTTT. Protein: CASIPEGGFNEKLFF.

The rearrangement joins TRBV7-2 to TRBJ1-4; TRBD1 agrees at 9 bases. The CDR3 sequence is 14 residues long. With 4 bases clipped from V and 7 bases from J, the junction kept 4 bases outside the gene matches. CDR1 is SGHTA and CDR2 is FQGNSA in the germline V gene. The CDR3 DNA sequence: TGTGCCAGCAGCTCAACAGGGGGCGGTGAAAAACTGTTTTTT. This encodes CASSSTGGGEKLFF.

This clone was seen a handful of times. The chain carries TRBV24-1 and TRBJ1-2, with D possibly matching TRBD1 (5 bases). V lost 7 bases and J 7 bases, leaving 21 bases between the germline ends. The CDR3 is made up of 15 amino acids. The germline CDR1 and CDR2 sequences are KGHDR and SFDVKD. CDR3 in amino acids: CATSETVFPRSGYTF. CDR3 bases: TGTGCCACCAGCGAGACAGTATTTCCACGGAGTGGCTACACCTTC.

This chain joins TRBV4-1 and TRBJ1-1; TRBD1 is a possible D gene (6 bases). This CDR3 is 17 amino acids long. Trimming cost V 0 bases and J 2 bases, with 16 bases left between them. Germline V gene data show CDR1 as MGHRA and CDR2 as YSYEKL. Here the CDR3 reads CASSQERGTKFNTEAFF. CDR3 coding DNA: TGCGCCAGCAGCCAAGAAAGGGGGACAAAATTTAACACTGAAGCTTTCTTT.

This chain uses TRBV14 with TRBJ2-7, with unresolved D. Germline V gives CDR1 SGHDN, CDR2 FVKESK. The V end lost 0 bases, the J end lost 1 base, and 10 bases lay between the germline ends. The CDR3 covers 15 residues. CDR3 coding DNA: TGTGCCAGCAGCCAAGATCCAGCGTCTTCCTACGAGCAGTACTTC. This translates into CASSQDPASSYEQYF.

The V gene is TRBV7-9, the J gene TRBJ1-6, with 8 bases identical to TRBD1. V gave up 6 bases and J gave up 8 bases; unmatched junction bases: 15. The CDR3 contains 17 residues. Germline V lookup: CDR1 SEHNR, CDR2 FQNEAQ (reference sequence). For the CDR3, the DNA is TGTGCCAGCAGTTCGATTACAGGGGGGACGCGCGATTCACCCCTCCACTTT. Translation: CASSSITGGTRDSPLHF. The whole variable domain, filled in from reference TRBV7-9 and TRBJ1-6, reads DTGVSQNPRHKITKRGQNVTFRCDPISEHNRLYWYRQTLGQGPEFLTYFQNEAQLEKSRLLSDRFSAERPKGSFSTLEIQRTEQGDSAMYLCASSSITGGTRDSPLHFGNGTRLTVT.

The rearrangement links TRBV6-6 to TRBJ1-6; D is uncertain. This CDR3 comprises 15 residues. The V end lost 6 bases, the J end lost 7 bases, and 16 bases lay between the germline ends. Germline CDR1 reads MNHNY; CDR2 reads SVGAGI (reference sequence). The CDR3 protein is CASSPGSIGNSPLHF. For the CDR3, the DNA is TGTGCCAGCAGCCCCGGGTCCATCGGAAATTCACCCCTCCACTTT.

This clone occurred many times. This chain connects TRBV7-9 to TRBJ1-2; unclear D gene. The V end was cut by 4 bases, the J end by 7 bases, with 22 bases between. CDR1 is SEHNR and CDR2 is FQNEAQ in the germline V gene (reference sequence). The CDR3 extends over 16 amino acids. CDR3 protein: CASSSPERGVFLGYTF. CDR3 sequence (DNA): TGTGCCAGCAGCTCACCCGAACGGGGAGTTTTTCTTGGCTACACCTTC.

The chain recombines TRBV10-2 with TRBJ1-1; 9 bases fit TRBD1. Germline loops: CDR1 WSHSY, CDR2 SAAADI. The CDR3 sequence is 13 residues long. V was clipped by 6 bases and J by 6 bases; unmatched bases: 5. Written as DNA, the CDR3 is TGCGCCAGCAGCTTTGACAGGGGGTCTGAAGCTTTCTTT. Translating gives CASSFDRGSEAFF.

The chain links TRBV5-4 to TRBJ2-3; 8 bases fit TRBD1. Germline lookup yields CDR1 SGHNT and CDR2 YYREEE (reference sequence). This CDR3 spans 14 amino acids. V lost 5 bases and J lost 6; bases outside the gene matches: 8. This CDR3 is CASRHQGAGDTQYF. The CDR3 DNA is TGTGCCAGCAGACATCAGGGGGCAGGGGATACGCAGTATTTT.

CDR3 DNA: TGTGCCAGCAGTTTATTGACCGCCCGGGTCCTAGCGGGAGGTGGCAATGAGCAGTTCTTC. As protein: CASSLLTARVLAGGGNEQFF. V usage is TRBV27 and J usage is TRBJ2-1, with TRBD2 identical over 11 bases. CDR1 and CDR2 from the germline V gene are MNHEY and SMNVEV (reference sequence). V shed 1 base, J shed 6 bases, and the junction held 17 bases outside the gene matches. This CDR3 has 20 residues.

The CDR3 coding sequence is TGTGCCAGTAGTATACTGCGGGGACAGGGTAAAGATACGCAGTATTTT. Translated: CASSILRGQGKDTQYF. The V and J genes are TRBV19 and TRBJ2-3; TRBD1 matches 9 bases. This CDR3 region has 16 residues. Germline CDR1 reads LNHDA; CDR2 reads SQIVND (reference sequence). The J segment lost 5 bases and the V segment lost 2 bases, leaving 8 bases of the junction unmatched.

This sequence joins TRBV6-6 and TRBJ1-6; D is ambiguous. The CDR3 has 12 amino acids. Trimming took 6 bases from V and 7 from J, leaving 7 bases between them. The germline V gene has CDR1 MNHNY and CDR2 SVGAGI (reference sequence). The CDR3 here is CASREVNSPLHF. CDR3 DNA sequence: TGTGCCAGCAGGGAGGTGAATTCACCCCTCCACTTT.